This T cell receptor beta chain was captured in a study of persistence of HIV-infected CD4 T cells. Study findings and constraints: Compared with CD3/CD28-stimulated cells, CMV- and Gag-responding cells showed lower TCRbeta richness. Degenerate expanded CDR3beta sequences were enriched among CMV- and Gag-responding cells.

CDR1 is SGHTA and CDR2 is FQGNSA in the germline V gene. This CDR3 region has 14 residues. V lost 3 bases, J lost 6 bases, and 14 bases lay in between. Worth noting for this clone: Its antigen remains unidentified.

Lysates of CMV-infected fibroblasts at around 9.1 ug/mL stimulated these cells. CD40L-negative CD69-negative CD45RO-high memory CD4+ T cells were sorted as populations depleted of antigen-responding cells. For around 19 hours, CD8-depleted PBMCs received anti-CD28/CD49d costimulation, a CD40-blocking antibody and enfuvirtide. The libraries were made with immunoSEQ version 4 in survey mode. Clones were read by immunoSEQ multiplex PCR, and TCRdb kept only the in-frame ones, dropping some. The sample yields approximately 30,000 clones, roughly four fifths seen once. V usage is TRBV7-2 and J usage is TRBJ1-2; a weak D match, TRBD1 (6 bases). The receptor was derived from an adult man with HIV who was CMV-seropositive. Here the sequenced sample was CD4+ T cells sorted from PBMCs after roughly 17-hour stimulation, taken from a patient who received antiretroviral therapy. The CDR3 here is CASSFTGTSNGYTF. The CDR3 nucleotides are TGTGCCAGCAGCTTCACAGGGACCTCGAATGGCTACACCTTC.